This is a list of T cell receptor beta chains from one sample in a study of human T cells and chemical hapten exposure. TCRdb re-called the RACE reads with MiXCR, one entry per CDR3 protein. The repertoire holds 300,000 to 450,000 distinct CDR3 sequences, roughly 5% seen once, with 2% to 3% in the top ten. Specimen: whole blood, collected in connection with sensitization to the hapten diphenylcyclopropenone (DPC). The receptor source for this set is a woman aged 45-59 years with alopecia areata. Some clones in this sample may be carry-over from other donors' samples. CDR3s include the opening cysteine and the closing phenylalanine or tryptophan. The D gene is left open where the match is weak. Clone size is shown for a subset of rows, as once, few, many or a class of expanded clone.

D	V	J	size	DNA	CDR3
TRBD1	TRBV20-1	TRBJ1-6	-	TGCAGTGCGAGAATAGAGACAGGGGGCAATTCACCCCTCCACTTT	CSARIETGGNSPLHF
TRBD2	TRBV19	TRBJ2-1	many	TGTGCCAGTAGGGGACTAGCGGGAGGGCATTACAATGAGCAGTTCTTC	CASRGLAGGHYNEQFF
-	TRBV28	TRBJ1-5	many	TGTGCCAGCAGAGAGGGTCAGCCCCAGCATTTT	CASREGQPQHF
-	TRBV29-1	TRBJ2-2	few	TGCAGCGCCCGGGGGCAGTTCGCCGGGGAGCTGTTTTTT	CSARGQFAGELFF
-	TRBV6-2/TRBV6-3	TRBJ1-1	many	TGTGCCACCGAGGTGGGAAACACTGAAGCTTTCTTT	CATEVGNTEAFF
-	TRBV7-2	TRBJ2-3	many	TGTGCCAGCAGCTTAGGGTTCCCAGGGAGTAGCACAGATACGCAGTATTTT	CASSLGFPGSSTDTQYF
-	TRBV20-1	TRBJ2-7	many	TGCAGTGCTAGAGATTGGGACTCTTACGAGCAGTACTTC	CSARDWDSYEQYF
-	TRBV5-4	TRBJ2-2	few	TGTGCCAGCAGCTTGGCGGGGGACGTAGGGGAGCTGTTTTTT	CASSLAGDVGELFF
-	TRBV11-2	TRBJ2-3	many	TGTGCCAGCAGCCCCCGGGACCGCACAGATACGCAGTATTTT	CASSPRDRTDTQYF
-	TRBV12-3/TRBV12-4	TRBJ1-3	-	TGTGCCAGCAGTTTAAATCCAAACTCTGGAAACACCATATATTTT	CASSLNPNSGNTIYF
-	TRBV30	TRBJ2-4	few	TGTGCCTGGAGTGTAGGGCGTGGAGCCAAAAACATTCAGTACTTC	CAWSVGRGAKNIQYF
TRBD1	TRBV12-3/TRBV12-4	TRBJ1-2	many	TGTGCCAGCAGTTTAAGCCCCGTGGGACAGGGGGACTATGGCTACACCTTC	CASSLSPVGQGDYGYTF
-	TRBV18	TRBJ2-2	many	TGTGCCAGCAGCCCCACGACAGCGAACACCGGGGAGCTGTTTTTT	CASSPTTANTGELFF
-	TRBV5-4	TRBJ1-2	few	TGTGCCAGCAGCTTGGCGGACACCAGAGGCTACACCTTC	CASSLADTRGYTF
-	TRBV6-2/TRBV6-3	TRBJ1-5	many	TGTGCCAGCACCCAGGGGCTGAGCAATCAGCCCCAGCATTTT	CASTQGLSNQPQHF
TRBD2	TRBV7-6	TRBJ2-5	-	TGTGCCAGCAGCGCCTTAGCGGGAGGGAGAGAGACCCAGTACTTC	CASSALAGGRETQYF
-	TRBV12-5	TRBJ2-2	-	TGTGCTAGTGGTTCTCTGGAAGGGGAGCTGTTTTTT	CASGSLEGELFF
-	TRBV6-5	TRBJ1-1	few	TGTGCCAGCAGTTACGTGGGTAGTGGGCTCAGCGCTGAAGCTTTCTTT	CASSYVGSGLSAEAFF
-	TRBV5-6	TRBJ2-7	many	TGTGCCAGCAGCTTGAGCCCTGGTTGGGAGCAGTACTTC	CASSLSPGWEQYF
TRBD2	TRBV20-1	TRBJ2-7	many	TGCAGTGCTAGTCGGGAGGCCTACGAGCAGTACTTC	CSASREAYEQYF